The 4 T cell receptor beta chains listed next were all sequenced from one sample in a study of technical replicates of blood from a few donors. Clones were read by immunoSEQ multiplex PCR, and TCRdb kept only the in-frame ones, dropping some. This repertoire shows about 88,000 clones, 94% found once; its top ten account for around 0.25%. The sequencing input was T cells isolated from PBMCs. Source of these receptors: a human donor in good health.

This chain uses TRBV7-9 with TRBJ1-2, with 10 bases matching TRBD1. The germline gives CDR1 SEHNR, CDR2 FQNEAQ (reference sequence). CDR3 length: 17 residues. The ends lost 4 bases at V and 2 bases at J; junction bases unmatched: 10. The CDR3 DNA sequence: TGTGCCAGCAGCTCCCTAGGACAGGGGGTGCCCAACTATGGCTACACCTTC. It is translated as CASSSLGQGVPNYGYTF.

This chain connects TRBV5-4 to TRBJ2-1; D might be TRBD2 (6 bases). The CDR3 contains 16 residues. Trimming cost V 4 bases and J 6 bases, with 20 bases left between them. CDR1 SGHNT and CDR2 YYREEE come from the germline V gene (reference sequence). Written as DNA, the CDR3 is TGTGCCAGCAGCCCACGAATGGGCAGGGACTTCAATGAGCAGTTCTTC. It yields the protein CASSPRMGRDFNEQFF.

V is TRBV5-1 and J is TRBJ1-3; D remains unclear. Trimming removed 4 bases from V and 0 bases from J, with 11 bases in between. This CDR3 has 15 amino acids. In germline, CDR1 is SGHRS, CDR2 YFSETQ. The CDR3 region has the DNA TGCGCCAGCAGCGACCGGAACTACTCTGGAAACACCATATATTTT. This translates into CASSDRNYSGNTIYF.

The V call is TRBV11-2, the J call TRBJ1-5, with a possible D match to TRBD1 (6 bases). CDR1 and CDR2 (germline): SGHAT, FQNNGV. The CDR3 length is 13 residues. The ends were cut back, 5 bases at V and 6 bases at J, with 11 bases in the middle. The CDR3, as DNA: TGTGCCAGCAGCCGGAACAGGGCTCAGCCCCAGCATTTT. The encoded protein is CASSRNRAQPQHF.